A selection of T cell receptor beta chains follows, all from one sample in a study of identical twins. MiXCR, applied by TCRdb to the 5' RACE reads, yields one record per CDR3 protein. The table shows under 300,000 distinct CDR3 sequences, with 6.5% to 9.5% occurring only once. The data also belong to a second study, concerning yellow fever vaccine responses in identical twins.

Input material: CD8+ T cells sorted from blood. These receptors originate from a woman under 30 in good health. The CDR3 runs from the conserved cysteine through the conserved F or W. The D gene is left open where the match is weak. For some rows the clone size is stated as once, few or many, or as a class when expanded; others skip it.

J,D,size,V,CDR3,DNA
TRBJ2-3,TRBD2,few,TRBV2,CAGTGGLTDTQYF,TGTGCCGGTACGGGGGGACTCACAGATACGCAGTATTTT
TRBJ2-3,-,many,TRBV2,CASSDLLGGTNPVDTQYF,TGTGCCAGCAGTGATCTGCTCGGGGGCACCAACCCAGTGGATACGCAGTATTTT
TRBJ2-1,-,few,TRBV7-3,CASSSAYNEQFF,TGTGCCAGCAGCTCAGCCTACAATGAGCAGTTCTTC
TRBJ2-3,-,few,TRBV29-1,CSAQQGGTDTQYF,TGCAGCGCACAACAGGGAGGGACAGATACGCAGTATTTT
TRBJ2-3,TRBD1,-,TRBV6-4,CASSDTGGTDTQYF,TGTGCCAGCAGTGACACAGGGGGCACAGATACGCAGTATTTT
TRBJ2-7,TRBD2,few,TRBV6-5,CASSNYRGRRDEQYF,TGTGCCAGCAGTAACTACCGCGGGAGGCGGGACGAGCAGTACTTC
TRBJ1-1,-,few,TRBV7-6,CASSLLQVNTEAFF,TGTGCCAGCAGCTTATTACAGGTGAACACTGAAGCTTTCTTT
TRBJ2-1,TRBD1,few,TRBV7-2,CASSLASQGKHSYNEQFF,TGTGCCAGCAGCTTAGCCTCACAGGGGAAACACTCCTACAATGAGCAGTTCTTC
TRBJ2-7,TRBD2,-,TRBV4-3,CASSQDVAGVGYEQYF,TGCGCCAGCAGCCAAGATGTGGCGGGAGTCGGGTACGAGCAGTACTTC
TRBJ1-5,-,many,TRBV20-1,CSAGGRHF,TGCAGTGCTGGTGGACGGCATTTT
TRBJ2-1,-,-,TRBV14,CASSQKGMIANGSYNEQFF,TGTGCCAGCAGCCAAAAGGGGATGATAGCGAACGGTTCCTACAATGAGCAGTTCTTC
TRBJ1-5,-,many,TRBV9,CASSEGMSQPQHF,TGTGCCAGCAGCGAAGGGATGAGTCAGCCCCAGCATTTT
TRBJ1-1,TRBD1,-,TRBV2,CASSPLPRDRDTEAFF,TGTGCCAGCAGTCCCCTACCCCGGGACAGGGACACTGAAGCTTTCTTT
TRBJ1-1,-,many,TRBV11-2,CASSLDATGSVNTEAFF,TGTGCCAGCAGCTTAGACGCGACCGGGTCCGTGAACACTGAAGCTTTCTTT
TRBJ1-4,-,many,TRBV27,CASSPRGGTNEKLFF,TGTGCCAGCAGTCCAAGGGGTGGAACTAATGAAAAACTGTTTTTT
TRBJ1-4,-,many,TRBV29-1,CSAGGVDSDNEKLFF,TGCAGCGCGGGGGGGGTTGACAGCGATAATGAAAAACTGTTTTTT
TRBJ2-1,-,few,TRBV4-1,CASSQEWPTGPYNEQFF,TGCGCCAGCAGCCAAGAATGGCCAACCGGCCCCTACAATGAGCAGTTCTTC
TRBJ2-2,-,-,TRBV27,CASSPRDLTGELFF,TGTGCCAGCAGTCCTCGGGACCTCACCGGGGAGCTGTTTTTT
TRBJ1-1,-,-,TRBV27,CASRGQMNTEAFF,TGTGCCAGCAGGGGCCAGATGAACACTGAAGCTTTCTTT
TRBJ2-2,-,-,TRBV4-3,CASSQAIGTGELFF,TGCGCCAGCAGCCAAGCTATCGGCACCGGGGAGCTGTTTTTT
TRBJ2-1,-,many,TRBV24-1,CATSDSGAPYNEQFF,TGTGCCACCAGTGATTCAGGGGCACCCTACAATGAGCAGTTCTTC
TRBJ2-1,TRBD2,many,TRBV27,CASQLTSGAYNEQFF,TGTGCCAGCCAGCTGACTAGCGGGGCCTACAATGAGCAGTTCTTC
TRBJ2-2,-,-,TRBV25-1,CASSGTSNTGELFF,TGTGCCAGCAGCGGGACATCGAACACCGGGGAGCTGTTTTTT
TRBJ2-7,TRBD1,-,TRBV6-5,CASSYVGAGGPYEQYF,TGTGCCAGCAGTTACGTCGGGGCAGGGGGCCCTTACGAGCAGTACTTC
TRBJ2-3,-,few,TRBV13,CASSLRDGTDTQYF,TGTGCCAGCAGCCTCCGGGACGGAACAGATACGCAGTATTTT
TRBJ2-2,-,-,TRBV4-1,CASSQDRLTGNTGELFF,TGCGCCAGCAGCCAAGATCGATTAACAGGGAACACCGGGGAGCTGTTTTTT
TRBJ1-2,TRBD1,-,TRBV9,CASSAGTATGRNYGYTF,TGTGCCAGCAGCGCCGGGACAGCTACAGGGCGTAACTATGGCTACACCTTC
TRBJ2-7,-,few,TRBV7-9,CASSLSQGGSWSYEQYF,TGTGCCAGCAGCTTGAGCCAGGGGGGGTCGTGGTCCTACGAGCAGTACTTC
TRBJ2-1,TRBD2,few,TRBV6-5,CASSTSGFYNEQFF,TGTGCCAGCAGTACTAGCGGGTTCTACAATGAGCAGTTCTTC
TRBJ2-7,TRBD1,-,TRBV7-9,CASSNWDSSYEQYF,TGTGCCAGCAGCAATTGGGACAGTTCCTACGAGCAGTACTTC
TRBJ2-2,TRBD2,many,TRBV6-1,CASSPGLAHTGELFF,TGTGCCAGCAGTCCGGGACTAGCCCACACCGGGGAGCTGTTTTTT
TRBJ1-5,-,few,TRBV27,CASSLWATDDQPQHF,TGTGCCAGCAGTTTATGGGCTACTGACGATCAGCCCCAGCATTTT
TRBJ2-7,TRBD1,few,TRBV2,CASRAGTGSSYEQYF,TGTGCCAGCAGGGCCGGGACAGGGTCATCCTACGAGCAGTACTTC
TRBJ2-5,-,-,TRBV6-1,CASRLAAGQTQYF,TGTGCCAGCAGACTAGCAGCCGGGCAGACCCAGTACTTC
TRBJ1-2,-,-,TRBV7-9,CASSLGGKFYTF,TGTGCCAGCAGCTTAGGCGGAAAGTTCTACACCTTC
TRBJ2-7,TRBD2,-,TRBV6-4,CASSALAGAYEQYF,TGTGCCAGCAGTGCCCTAGCGGGGGCCTACGAGCAGTACTTC
TRBJ2-2,-,many,TRBV29-1,CSVVGRNTGELFF,TGCAGCGTTGTGGGCCGGAACACCGGGGAGCTGTTTTTT
TRBJ2-1,TRBD2,many,TRBV7-7,CASSLVAGVDEQFF,TGTGCTAGCAGCTTAGTAGCGGGAGTCGATGAGCAGTTCTTC
TRBJ2-1,TRBD2,-,TRBV20-1,CSINFGLAGNEQFF,TGCAGTATTAATTTCGGTCTAGCGGGGAATGAGCAGTTCTTC
TRBJ2-7,-,few,TRBV6-1,CASSSSALQEQYF,TGTGCCAGCAGTAGCAGCGCCTTACAGGAGCAGTACTTC
TRBJ2-1,TRBD2,few,TRBV12-3/TRBV12-4,CAISTSGGDNEQFF,TGTGCCATTTCTACTAGCGGGGGAGACAATGAGCAGTTCTTC
TRBJ2-7,-,-,TRBV20-1,CSAPSPDAYEQYF,TGCAGTGCTCCGTCTCCGGACGCCTACGAGCAGTACTTC
TRBJ2-7,-,many,TRBV2,CASSGEAARLVYEQYF,TGTGCCAGCAGTGGAGAAGCGGCCAGGTTGGTTTACGAGCAGTACTTC
TRBJ2-1,-,-,TRBV9,CASSVGGGSNEQFF,TGTGCCAGCAGCGTAGGCGGTGGAAGTAATGAGCAGTTCTTC
TRBJ2-2,-,-,TRBV12-3/TRBV12-4,CASSLWGRLLTGELFF,TGTGCCAGCAGTTTATGGGGCAGACTACTTACCGGGGAGCTGTTTTTT
TRBJ2-3,TRBD2,-,TRBV5-1,CASSTILSGGTDTQYF,TGCGCCAGCAGCACTATCCTCAGCGGGGGCACAGATACGCAGTATTTT
TRBJ1-2,-,few,TRBV6-2/TRBV6-3,CASGPRADGYTF,TGTGCCAGCGGGCCTCGGGCCGATGGCTACACCTTC
TRBJ2-7,-,few,TRBV27,CASSLSTRGGEQYF,TGTGCCAGCAGTTTATCGACCAGGGGGGGCGAGCAGTACTTC
TRBJ1-1,-,many,TRBV12-3/TRBV12-4,CASSLPHEAFF,TGTGCCAGCAGTTTGCCACATGAAGCTTTCTTT
TRBJ2-6,TRBD1,many,TRBV29-1,CSVEDRWTGPSGANVLTF,TGCAGCGTTGAAGATCGGTGGACAGGGCCCTCTGGGGCCAACGTCCTGACTTTC
TRBJ2-1,TRBD2,medium-sized,TRBV11-2,CASSAILAGAAAGNEQFF,TGTGCCAGCAGCGCGATACTAGCGGGAGCGGCTGCTGGCAATGAGCAGTTCTTC
TRBJ2-1,-,-,TRBV29-1,CSVDGTAGQFF,TGCAGCGTTGACGGGACGGCGGGGCAGTTCTTC
TRBJ1-1,TRBD1,many,TRBV29-1,CSVEGDREAEAFF,TGCAGCGTTGAGGGTGACAGGGAAGCTGAAGCTTTCTTT
TRBJ2-7,TRBD2,-,TRBV7-8,CASSSTGTSGREQYF,TGTGCCAGCAGCTCCACCGGGACTAGCGGTCGCGAGCAGTACTTC
TRBJ2-4,TRBD2,-,TRBV12-3/TRBV12-4,CTSRPAGRGVRAKNIQYF,TGTACCAGCAGGCCGGCGGGACGGGGGGTGAGGGCCAAAAACATTCAGTACTTC
TRBJ2-1,-,many,TRBV5-5,CASSLSTGSEQFF,TGTGCCAGCAGCTTGTCTACCGGGTCTGAGCAGTTCTTC
TRBJ1-1,-,few,TRBV29-1,CSVEGLGGFMNTEAFF,TGCAGCGTTGAGGGTCTGGGCGGCTTCATGAACACTGAAGCTTTCTTT
TRBJ2-3,TRBD1,many,TRBV29-1,CSAWTGASTDTQYF,TGCAGCGCTTGGACAGGGGCCAGCACAGATACGCAGTATTTT
TRBJ2-1,-,-,TRBV3-1,CASSPPVGDAYNEQFF,TGTGCCAGCAGCCCACCGGTGGGGGACGCCTACAATGAGCAGTTCTTC